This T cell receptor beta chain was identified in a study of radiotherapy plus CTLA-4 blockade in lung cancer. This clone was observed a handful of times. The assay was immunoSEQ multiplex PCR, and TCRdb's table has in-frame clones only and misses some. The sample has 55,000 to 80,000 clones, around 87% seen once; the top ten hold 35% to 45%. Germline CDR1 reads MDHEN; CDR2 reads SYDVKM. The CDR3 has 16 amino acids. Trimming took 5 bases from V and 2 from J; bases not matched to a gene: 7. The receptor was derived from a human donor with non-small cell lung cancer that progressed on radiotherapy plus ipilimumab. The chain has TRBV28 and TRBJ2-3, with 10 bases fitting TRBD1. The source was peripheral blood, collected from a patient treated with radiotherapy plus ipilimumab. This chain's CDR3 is CASSGDRGTPTDTQYF. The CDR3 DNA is TGTGCCAGCAGTGGGGACAGGGGTACCCCCACAGATACGCAGTATTTT. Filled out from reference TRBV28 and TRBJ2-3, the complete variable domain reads DVKVTQSSRYLVKRTGEKVFLECVQDMDHENMFWYRQDPGLGLRLIYFSYDVKMKEKGDIPEGYSVSREKKERFSLILESASTNQTSMYLCASSGDRGTPTDTQYFGPGTRLTVL.